This is a list of T cell receptor beta chains from one sample in a study of T cell clonotyping in hematopoietic cell transplantation. Here immunoSEQ multiplex PCR was the method, and the copy in TCRdb shows in-frame clones only, minus some. The profile shows over 7,000 clones, roughly 79% of them singletons. The sample in question was peripheral blood mononuclear cells, obtained 180 days after allogeneic stem cell transplant. Receptors were obtained from a female patient aged 50-65 years who had an allogeneic stem cell transplant from an unrelated donor, so the T cells may come from the graft donor. Some clones in this sample may be carry-over from other donors' samples. Each CDR3 is given without its conserved first and last residue.

>TRBV2
ASSHGSSYEQY
>TRBV6-6
ASSQGPGDTQY
>TRBV7-9
ASSFRSGELF
>TRBV2
ATDREVGYGYT
>TRBV27
ASSQTTGGANQPQH
>TRBV7-2
ASSFSDRAPEQY
>TRBV6-1
ASSEAGDGIQETQY
>TRBV29-1
SVGDRVMNTEAF
>TRBV7-8
ASSLGTGGAF
>TRBV10-3
AISDGRGPFYEQY
>TRBV9
ASSVLPASGRRGELF
>TRBV11-2
ASRLGDTQY
>TRBV7-8
ASSLVTRGRGNTEAF
>TRBV7-2
ASKVGPGEKLF
>TRBV5-6
ASSLDRVSEAF
>TRBV29-1
SGVGTEAF
>TRBV10-3
AISESRTSTTDTQY
>TRBV2
ASKLGDSGANVLT
>TRBV11-3
ASSPALDEQY
>TRBV4-1
ASSQEGQGRYNEQF
>TRBV7-2
ASSLAGEDTQY
>TRBV6-1
ASSERQGLDGYT
>TRBV29-1
STEQGSRTDTQY
>TRBV28
ASRDGPNYGYT
>TRBV6-1
ASSEDGGAGAKNIQY